The 30 T cell receptor beta chains presented below share a single source sample, sequenced in a study of T cell responses to AZD1222 COVID-19 vaccine. Some clones are missing from TCRdb's copy, which holds only in-frame ones; the method was immunoSEQ multiplex PCR. Of some 120,000 clones listed, 87% were seen once; the top ten hold roughly 1.5%. The sample was peripheral blood, taken on day 0 of AZD1222 vaccination. Every receptor here comes from an adult in good health.

The V and J genes are TRBV28 and TRBJ2-5; weak D call: TRBD1 (8 bases). Trimming took 5 bases from V and 1 from J, leaving 17 bases between them. CDR1 and CDR2 from the germline V gene are MDHEN and SYDVKM. The CDR3 consists of 16 residues. CDR3 region: CASSPGQGGGQETQYF. CDR3 nucleotides: TGTGCCAGCAGTCCCGGACAGGGAGGGGGCCAAGAGACCCAGTACTTC.

This chain links TRBV19 with TRBJ1-5, with D maybe TRBD1 (6 bases). This CDR3 has 13 amino acids. Trimming cost V 9 bases and J 4 bases, with 13 bases left between them. The germline CDR1 and CDR2 sequences are LNHDA and SQIVND (reference sequence). For the CDR3, the DNA is TGTGCCAGCCGAGCGGACAGAAATCAGCCCCAGCATTTT. Translated: CASRADRNQPQHF.

The chain uses TRBV11-2 and TRBJ1-3; 7 nucleotides match TRBD1. The length of the CDR3 is 16 residues. The germline gives CDR1 SGHAT, CDR2 FQNNGV. Losses at the gene ends were 5 bases for V and 2 bases for J; bases not matched to a gene: 9. In DNA, the CDR3 is TGTGCCAGCAGCCAGCTACGGGACAGCCCTGGAAACACCATATATTTT. Translating gives CASSQLRDSPGNTIYF.

The table lists this clone with a few counts. The chain couples TRBV5-1 to TRBJ1-1, with D tentatively TRBD1 (5 bases). The CDR3 has 14 amino acids. The V gene's germline CDR1 is SGHRS and CDR2 YFSETQ. The germline V and J ends were trimmed by 2 bases and 1 base, with 9 bases remaining between them. This chain's CDR3 is CASSFTQGNTEAFF. The CDR3 bases are TGCGCCAGCAGCTTTACTCAGGGGAACACTGAAGCTTTCTTT.

This clone has more than one count but fewer than ten. CDR3 bases: TGTGCCAGCAGCTCCCCCCCTCGAGTGAACACCATATATTTT. It specifies CASSSPPRVNTIYF. V gene TRBV5-5 combines with J gene TRBJ1-3; D gene ambiguous. The CDR3 contains 14 residues. Germline V gene sequence: CDR1 SGHKS, CDR2 YYEKEE (reference sequence). Trimming cost V 3 bases and J 7 bases, with 14 bases left between them.

In DNA, the CDR3 is TGTGCCAGCAGCGTAGATGCGAGGGGCTACACCTTC. Residues: CASSVDARGYTF. The J gene is TRBJ1-2, the V gene TRBV9, with no clear D. V was shortened by 0 bases and J by 8 bases, with 8 bases between the two germline ends. The CDR3 extends over 12 amino acids. Germline CDR1 is SGDLS and CDR2 is YYNGEE.

The chain carries TRBV30 and TRBJ2-7; 12 bases agree with TRBD2. This CDR3 comprises 14 residues. Germline V gene lookup returns CDR1 GTSNPN and CDR2 SVGIG (reference sequence). V lost 4 bases and J lost 1; bases outside the gene matches: 2. The CDR3, as DNA: TGTGCCTGGAAAGGGACTAGCGGGTCCTACGAGCAGTACTTC. Its translation: CAWKGTSGSYEQYF.

V gene TRBV2 combines with J gene TRBJ1-6, with D tentatively TRBD1 (6 bases). The CDR3 is 15 residues long. Germline lookup yields CDR1 SNHLY and CDR2 FYNNEI. Trimming took off 6 bases at V and 3 bases at J, with 12 bases between the two ends. CDR3 residues: CASSARGDYNSPLHF. The CDR3 nucleotides are TGTGCCAGCAGCGCCAGGGGCGACTATAATTCACCCCTCCACTTT.

The chain carries TRBV7-2 and TRBJ2-3; D possibly matches TRBD1 or TRBD2 (5 bases each). CDR3 length: 17 amino acids. The germline gives CDR1 SGHTA, CDR2 FQGNSA. Trimming removed 4 bases from V and 11 bases from J, with 28 bases in between. CDR3 residues: CASSSIFRAPGGGGQYF. The DNA for the CDR3 is TGTGCCAGCAGCTCCATCTTCCGGGCCCCCGGCGGTGGGGGGCAGTATTTT.

This sequence joins TRBV7-9 and TRBJ1-6, with unresolved D. The CDR3 totals 17 residues. The ends were cut back, 4 bases at V and 9 bases at J, with 22 bases in the middle. Per the germline V gene, CDR1 is SEHNR and CDR2 is FQNEAQ (reference sequence). As DNA, the CDR3 is TGTGCCAGCAGCTCCACGAGCCAGGTCGGAGCGAGTTCACCCCTCCACTTT. Translated, it gives CASSSTSQVGASSPLHF.

The rearrangement joins TRBV4-1 to TRBJ1-6; a possible D gene is TRBD1 (5 bases). Germline CDR1 reads MGHRA; CDR2 reads YSYEKL. Deletions cut 2 bases from V and 2 bases from J, with 16 bases between. The CDR3 is 18 amino acids. The CDR3 bases are TGCGCCAGCAGCCAACACTTTGGAGGGGCCGCCTATAATTCACCCCTCCACTTT. Translated, it gives CASSQHFGGAAYNSPLHF.

The V and J genes are TRBV3-1 (or the pseudogene TRBV3-2) and TRBJ2-7; 9 bases match TRBD1. J lost 1 base, V lost 4 bases, and 5 bases had no gene match. CDR3 length equals 15 residues. Germline lookup yields CDR1 LGHDT and CDR2 YNNKEL (reference sequence). CDR3 DNA sequence: TGTGCCAGCAGCCCGACCGGGACAGGGTCCTACGAGCAGTACTTC. This gives the protein CASSPTGTGSYEQYF.

The chain couples TRBV7-2 to TRBJ1-5; D not certain. The CDR3 sequence is 14 residues long. V lost 5 bases and J lost 4, with 12 bases in between. Germline CDR1 is SGHTA and CDR2 is FQGNSA. The CDR3, as DNA: TGTGCCAGCAGCCCAGGCCGTGTTAATCAGCCCCAGCATTTT. Its protein product is CASSPGRVNQPQHF.

The V and J genes are TRBV28 and TRBJ2-7, with D tentatively TRBD2 (6 bases). Germline V gene sequence: CDR1 MDHEN, CDR2 SYDVKM. CDR3 size: 12 residues. Trimming took 7 bases from V and 3 from J, leaving 10 bases between them. CDR3 residues: CASTTGLYEQYF. The CDR3 nucleotides are TGTGCCAGCACCACGGGACTCTACGAGCAGTACTTC.

Only a few counts were recorded for this clone. The chain has TRBV19 and TRBJ1-5; D may be TRBD1 (6 bases). Trimming took 3 bases from V and 7 from J, leaving 10 bases between them. The CDR3 is 13 residues long. Germline V gene data show CDR1 as LNHDA and CDR2 as SQIVND (reference sequence). CDR3 protein: CASSIRTDQPQHF. As DNA, the CDR3 is TGTGCCAGTAGTATTAGGACAGACCAGCCCCAGCATTTT.

The chain uses TRBV9 and TRBJ2-7; 7 bases line up with TRBD1. J was trimmed by 7 bases and V by 3 bases; bases with no gene match: 7. This CDR3 is 13 amino acids long. Germline V gene sequence: CDR1 SGDLS, CDR2 YYNGEE. CDR3 residues: CASSGQGSGEQYF. The CDR3 nucleotides are TGTGCCAGCAGCGGACAGGGTTCGGGGGAGCAGTACTTC.

This chain connects TRBV30 to TRBJ2-7; no clear D. V lost 3 bases, J lost 2 bases, and 5 bases lay in between. The CDR3 runs to 11 residues. Germline V gene lookup returns CDR1 GTSNPN and CDR2 SVGIG (reference sequence). CDR3 loop: CAWSKAYEQYF. The CDR3 bases are TGTGCCTGGAGCAAAGCCTACGAGCAGTACTTC.

This rearrangement joins TRBV18 to TRBJ2-3; D gene unclear. This CDR3 spans 12 amino acids. Germline-derived CDR1 and CDR2 are KGHSH and LQKENI. V lost 6 bases and J 5 bases, leaving 9 bases between the germline ends. This CDR3 reads CASSTLVDTQYF. The CDR3 region has the DNA TGTGCCAGCTCGACCCTGGTAGATACGCAGTATTTT. Variable domain in full (rest from reference TRBV18 and TRBJ2-3): NAGVMQNPRHLVRRRGQEARLRCSPMKGHSHVYWYRQLPEEGLKFMVYLQKENIIDESGMPKERFSAEFPKEGPSILRIQQVVRGDSAAYFCASSTLVDTQYFGPGTRLTVL.

This clone has a handful of counts. V is TRBV5-1 and J is TRBJ1-3, with D perhaps matching TRBD1 (5 bases). CDR3 length: 13 residues. The V and J ends lost 4 bases and 6 bases respectively, with 11 bases between them. The V gene's germline CDR1 is SGHRS and CDR2 YFSETQ. The CDR3 loop is CASSGGYENTIYF. The CDR3 DNA sequence: TGCGCCAGCAGCGGGGGTTACGAAAACACCATATATTTT. The full variable domain, completed using reference TRBV5-1 and TRBJ1-3, is KAGVTQTPRYLIKTRGQQVTLSCSPISGHRSVSWYQQTPGQGLQFLFEYFSETQRNKGNFPGRFSGRQFSNSRSEMNVSTLELGDSALYLCASSGGYENTIYFGEGSWLTVV.

J is TRBJ1-3 and V is TRBV11-2; D call uncertain. The CDR3 loop spans 16 amino acids. The germline V gene has CDR1 SGHAT and CDR2 FQNNGV. V was trimmed by 1 base and J by 0 bases, leaving 10 bases between them. The CDR3 DNA is TGTGCCAGCAGCTTAGTCGATAGGGTCTCTGGAAACACCATATATTTT. Translated, it gives CASSLVDRVSGNTIYF.

This CDR3 reads CASSMQAGGADTQYF. The DNA for the CDR3 is TGTGCCAGTAGTATGCAAGCGGGGGGAGCAGATACGCAGTATTTT. The rearrangement joins TRBV19 to TRBJ2-3; 9 bases match TRBD2. Trimming at V came to 3 bases and at J to 4 bases, leaving 5 bases not matched to a gene. From germline, CDR1 is LNHDA and CDR2 SQIVND (reference sequence). The CDR3 totals 15 residues. Using reference TRBV19 and TRBJ2-3 for the parts outside the CDR3, the full variable domain is DGGITQSPKYLFRKEGQNVTLSCEQNLNHDAMYWYRQDPGQGLRLIYYSQIVNDFQKGDIAEGYSVSREKKESFPLTVTSAQKNPTAFYLCASSMQAGGADTQYFGPGTRLTVL.

The J gene is TRBJ2-5, the V gene TRBV7-9; perhaps TRBD1 as D (6 bases). Per germline, CDR1 SEHNR and CDR2 FQNEAQ (reference sequence). The CDR3 sequence is 16 residues long. V was trimmed by 2 bases and J by 2 bases, leaving 15 bases between them. CDR3: CASSLSSGQPQETQYF. The CDR3 DNA reads as TGTGCCAGCAGCTTAAGCTCCGGACAGCCTCAAGAGACCCAGTACTTC.

This chain joins TRBV2 and TRBJ1-5; D gene unclear. This CDR3 contains 11 residues. The V and J ends lost 6 bases and 8 bases respectively, with 8 bases between them. Germline V gene lookup returns CDR1 SNHLY and CDR2 FYNNEI. The CDR3, as DNA: TGTGCCAGCAGCAGGAGTAAGCCCCAGCATTTT. This sequence encodes CASSRSKPQHF.

The chain couples TRBV6-2 or TRBV6-3 to TRBJ1-6; tentative D call: TRBD1 (6 bases). Germline V gives CDR1 MNHEY, CDR2 SVGEGT. CDR3 length equals 14 residues. The V end lost 2 bases, the J end lost 9 bases, and 11 bases lay between the germline ends. CDR3 in amino acids: CASSYAGTTSPLHF. CDR3 coding DNA: TGTGCCAGCAGTTACGCCGGGACAACTTCACCCCTCCACTTT.

V usage is TRBV3-1 (or the pseudogene TRBV3-2) and J usage is TRBJ1-2; D is perhaps TRBD1 (6 bases). Trimming removed 1 base from V and 5 bases from J, with 20 bases in between. The CDR3 extends over 17 amino acids. From germline, CDR1 is LGHDT and CDR2 YNNKEL (reference sequence). CDR3 bases: TGTGCCAGCAGCCAAGGGGGGGGCAGGGCCATAAGGTATGGCTACACCTTC. Translated: CASSQGGGRAIRYGYTF.

This chain's CDR3 is CASRFNVRGTDTQYF. In DNA form, the CDR3 reads TGTGCCAGCCGTTTTAACGTTAGGGGCACAGATACGCAGTATTTT. The chain is built from TRBV7-9 and TRBJ2-3; no firm D call. The V end lost 8 bases, the J end lost 1 base, and 16 bases lay between the germline ends. Germline V lookup: CDR1 SEHNR, CDR2 FQNEAQ (reference sequence). There are 15 residues in the CDR3.

V and J are TRBV9 and TRBJ1-3; TRBD1 aligns across 7 bases. The CDR3 runs to 17 residues. Germline V CDR1 and CDR2: SGDLS, YYNGEE. V shed 3 bases and J 0 bases; nucleotides not matched to a gene: 9. The CDR3 bases are TGTGCCAGCAGCGCAGGGGGAAGGGTAAACTCTGGAAACACCATATATTTT. This sequence encodes CASSAGGRVNSGNTIYF.

Comments on this clone: This sample includes further DNA sequences coding for the same CDR3. This sequence joins TRBV12-3 or TRBV12-4 and TRBJ1-1; D is uncertain. Trimming took 5 bases from V and 8 from J, leaving 0 bases between them. The CDR3 consists of 8 residues. CDR3: CASSEAFF. CDR3 coding DNA: TGTGCCAGCAGTGAAGCTTTCTTT.

V and J are TRBV28 and TRBJ1-1; D gene ambiguous. Germline V gene data show CDR1 as MDHEN and CDR2 as SYDVKM. The CDR3 sequence is 14 residues long. Trimming cost V 6 bases and J 1 base, with 12 bases left between them. The CDR3 region has the DNA TGTGCCAGCAGGGACCAGCCCGGGAACACTGAAGCTTTCTTT. It encodes CASRDQPGNTEAFF.

The chain recombines TRBV2 with TRBJ2-7; D is undetermined. The length of the CDR3 is 11 residues. Germline values: CDR1 SNHLY, CDR2 FYNNEI. The V end was cut by 8 bases, the J end by 3 bases, with 8 bases between. The DNA for the CDR3 is TGTGCCAGCGGGCGGTTCTACGAGCAGTACTTC. Translation: CASGRFYEQYF.